Listed below are T cell receptor beta chains from one sample, sequenced in a study of cytomegalovirus exposure and HLA in healthy donors. This table comes from immunoSEQ multiplex PCR, and its TCRdb copy is limited to in-frame clones, with some not included. This sample has roughly 100,000 clones, with about three fifths found just once. Sequencing was performed on PBMCs. The source of these receptors is a human donor in good health. CDR3s include the opening cysteine and the closing phenylalanine or tryptophan.

>TRBJ1-1|TRBV5-6
CASSLARNTEAFF
>TRBJ2-1|TRBV6-5
CASSVSGYNEQFF
>TRBJ2-1|TRBV7-8
CASSLEGSGSYNEQFF
>TRBJ2-7|TRBV18
CASSLAHGGGSSYEQYF
>TRBJ2-5|TRBV4-1
CASSPEGAPQETQYF
>TRBJ2-7|TRBV5-1
CASSGGVYEQYF
>TRBJ2-7|TRBV18
CASSKTSGYLYEQYF
>TRBJ2-1|TRBV5-4
CASSPRTAGLNEQFF
>TRBJ2-1|TRBV19
CASSTIAGVGYNEQFF
>TRBJ2-1|TRBV11-2
CASSLDRGPYNEQFF
>TRBJ1-2|TRBV5-8
CASSLKGRTQVGGYTF
>TRBJ2-7|TRBV6-5
CASSSTETGFYEQYF
>TRBJ2-7|TRBV11-2
CASSTSYEQYF
>TRBJ2-3|TRBV5-1
CASAGSGSRTDTQYF
>TRBJ2-3|TRBV12-5
CASGTGLAQYF
>TRBJ2-7|TRBV28
CASSLTGVGRQYF
>TRBJ1-1|TRBV14
CASSHSTGGLEAFF
>TRBJ2-1|TRBV30
CAWGVAGGLEQFF
>TRBJ1-5|TRBV10-2
CASQGGGLYQPQHF
>TRBJ2-7|TRBV10-2
CASSEFRGGGAEQYF
>TRBJ1-2|TRBV19
CASSRGTGGLYGYTF
>TRBJ2-7|TRBV6-6
CASKSLGEQYF
>TRBJ2-7|TRBV23-1
CASSQNPQLPHTYEQYF
>TRBJ1-1|TRBV6-1
CASSETGRVEAFF
>TRBJ2-5|TRBV5-1
CASSSVQETQYF
>TRBJ1-1|TRBV4-1
CASGRPGNTEAFF
>TRBJ2-1|TRBV29-1
CSVERGHDNEQFF
>TRBJ2-7|TRBV7-8
CASGTSGSIYEQYF
>TRBJ2-7|TRBV19
CASSPGGRGTAYEQYF
>TRBJ2-3|TRBV5-1
CASSLGFSGTDTQYF
>TRBJ2-7|TRBV5-1
CASGRGWSYEQYF
>TRBJ2-7|TRBV10-3
CAISISSHEQYF
>TRBJ2-3|TRBV18
CASSLTATSTDTQYF
>TRBJ2-2|TRBV5-6
CASSLGTGVAGELFF
>TRBJ1-5|TRBV11-2
CASSLGDSFSNQPQHF
>TRBJ2-1|TRBV5-1
CASSLEWASAGSYNEQFF
>TRBJ1-1|TRBV2
CASSEGGWGRRTEAFF
>TRBJ2-7|TRBV28
CASSLFSLAEAYEQYF
>TRBJ1-1|TRBV5-4
CASSLPTGQNTEAFF
>TRBJ2-7|TRBV6-6
CASSSTSGYEQYF
>TRBJ2-7|TRBV27
CASSPRQGANEQYF
>TRBJ2-5|TRBV6-1
CASSVTSGTWGETQYF
>TRBJ2-6|TRBV4-2
CASSQEGLGTTSGANVLTF
>TRBJ2-3|TRBV6-1
CASNLGGLSTDTQYF
>TRBJ1-2|TRBV5-6
CASSVGPTGNNYGYTF
>TRBJ2-1|TRBV18
CASSPGTRNEQFF
>TRBJ2-7|TRBV27
CASSNFVGGSRGLSAYEQYF
>TRBJ2-5|TRBV19
CASSKHEETQYF
>TRBJ2-7|TRBV7-2
CASSVQSGTGAPYEQYF
>TRBJ2-7|TRBV27
CASSFSSSGEQYF
>TRBJ1-2|TRBV19
CASSIGTFYGYTF
>TRBJ2-7|TRBV6-1
CASSELSRTGGQYF
>TRBJ2-5|TRBV6-1
CASLLRETQYF
>TRBJ2-7|TRBV10-2
CASSESGRSASYEQYF
>TRBJ1-1|TRBV7-9
CASSFGQVDTEAFF
>TRBJ1-1|TRBV28
CASSWAGIQGITEAFF
>TRBJ2-7|TRBV27
CASSFSGFTYEQYF
>TRBJ2-1|TRBV4-1
CASSQRESYNEQFF
>TRBJ2-7|TRBV11-2
CASSSTTGVKQYF
>TRBJ2-5|TRBV15
CATSPRAGGGETQYF